A single sample gave rise to the 18 T cell receptor beta chains below, sequenced in a study of blood T cell repertoires in COVID-19. Assay used: immunoSEQ multiplex PCR; TCRdb lists only in-frame clones, some missing. The data show 150,000 to 200,000 clones, 84% seen once. Material for sequencing was PBMCs or T cells enriched from blood (not recorded which). These receptors came from a woman in her 30s who had been exposed to COVID-19.

This clone came up once. The chain uses TRBV27 and TRBJ2-2; 10 nucleotides line up with TRBD1. The CDR3 totals 15 residues. In germline, CDR1 is MNHEY, CDR2 SMNVEV (reference sequence). Trimming cost V 5 bases and J 4 bases; bases outside gene matches: 4. CDR3 DNA sequence: TGTGCCAGCAGTACCGGGACAGGGGCCACCGGGGAGCTGTTTTTT. It translates to CASSTGTGATGELFF.

The chain combines TRBV5-3 with TRBJ1-2; D unclear. TRBV5-3 is an ORF, with its function uncertain. V lost 8 bases to trimming and J lost 3 bases, with 11 bases between them. CDR3 length equals 12 residues. CDR3 DNA: TGTGCCAGCGAGAGGGTGGACTATGGCTACACCTTC. This encodes CASERVDYGYTF.

The chain has TRBV18 and TRBJ1-2; the D gene is possibly TRBD1 (5 bases). The germline CDR1 and CDR2 sequences are KGHSH and LQKENI. The CDR3 is made up of 19 amino acids. V was cut by 3 bases and J by 4 bases, with 27 bases left in between. The CDR3 loop is CASSPTTISGRGGFYGYTF. The CDR3 nucleotides are TGTGCCAGCTCACCCACCACCATATCCGGGCGGGGGGGATTCTATGGCTACACCTTC.

This chain joins TRBV5-5 and TRBJ1-1; D unresolved. The germline V and J ends were trimmed by 2 bases and 10 bases, with 12 bases remaining between them. The CDR3 loop spans 12 amino acids. The germline gives CDR1 SGHKS, CDR2 YYEKEE (reference sequence). The DNA of the CDR3 is TGTGCCAGCAGCTTTATATCATCCGGAGCTTTCTTT. This sequence encodes CASSFISSGAFF.

The chain is built from TRBV7-3 and TRBJ2-3; 12 nucleotides agree with TRBD1. With 2 bases clipped from V and 5 bases from J, the junction kept 5 bases outside the gene matches. Germline values: CDR1 SGHTA, CDR2 FQGTGA. The CDR3 extends over 16 amino acids. The CDR3 is CASSLWGQGAKDTQYF. In DNA, the CDR3 is TGTGCCAGCAGCTTATGGGGACAGGGGGCAAAAGATACGCAGTATTTT.

The V and J genes are TRBV2 and TRBJ2-5; D might be TRBD2 (6 bases). This CDR3 contains 14 residues. V was clipped by 3 bases and J by 5 bases, with 13 bases between them. The germline V gene encodes CDR1 SNHLY and CDR2 FYNNEI. The CDR3 loop reads CASSDTSYRETQYF. The CDR3 nucleotides are TGTGCCAGCAGTGACACTAGCTACAGGGAGACCCAGTACTTC.

The gene calls are TRBV12-3 or TRBV12-4 and TRBJ1-2; D is uncertain. Trimming pared 3 bases from V and 7 bases from J, leaving 12 bases between. The CDR3 length is 13 residues. The CDR3 bases are TGTGCCAGCAGTTTGCAGGTATATGGTGGCTACACCTTC. Translating gives CASSLQVYGGYTF.

V gene TRBV2 combines with J gene TRBJ1-2; perhaps TRBD1 as D (5 bases). CDR1 and CDR2 from the germline V gene are SNHLY and FYNNEI. The CDR3 is 14 amino acids. The V end lost 0 bases, the J end lost 5 bases, and 10 bases lay between the germline ends. DNA of the CDR3: TGTGCCAGCAGTGAAGCGGGGCCAGGATATGGCTACACCTTC. This sequence encodes CASSEAGPGYGYTF.

This chain connects TRBV7-9 to TRBJ1-2, with TRBD1 identical over 8 bases. The CDR3 sequence is 13 residues long. From germline, CDR1 is SEHNR and CDR2 FQNEAQ (reference sequence). After removal of 3 bases from V and 8 bases from J, the junction contained 5 bases not matched to a gene. The CDR3 DNA follows: TGTGCCAGCAGCTTGGACAGGGCCAGCGGCTACACCTTC. This sequence encodes CASSLDRASGYTF. Full variable domain (rest looked up from reference TRBV7-9 and TRBJ1-2): DTGVSQNPRHKITKRGQNVTFRCDPISEHNRLYWYRQTLGQGPEFLTYFQNEAQLEKSRLLSDRFSAERPKGSFSTLEIQRTEQGDSAMYLCASSLDRASGYTFGSGTRLTVV.

V is TRBV4-3 and J is TRBJ2-5; 8 nucleotides match TRBD1. Trimming removed 0 bases from V and 5 bases from J; junction bases left unmatched: 14. CDR3 length equals 18 residues. Germline-derived CDR1 and CDR2 are LGHNA and YSLEER. The CDR3 coding sequence is TGCGCCAGCAGCCAAGATGAGATAGGTGCAGGGGGCTGGGAGACCCAGTACTTC. It is translated as CASSQDEIGAGGWETQYF.

The chain carries TRBV11-2 and TRBJ2-3; 13 bases match TRBD2. Losses at the gene ends were 6 bases for V and 5 bases for J; bases not matched to a gene: 11. CDR3 length: 17 amino acids. Per germline, CDR1 SGHAT and CDR2 FQNNGV. Here the CDR3 reads CASRHSLGLAGIDTQYF. DNA of the CDR3: TGTGCCAGCAGACACTCTCTGGGACTAGCGGGGATAGATACGCAGTATTTT.

This chain joins TRBV4-2 and TRBJ2-7; 10 nucleotides align to TRBD2. The CDR3 is 18 amino acids. Germline V gene lookup returns CDR1 LGHNA and CDR2 YNFKEQ. The ends lost 0 bases at V and 1 base at J; junction bases unmatched: 9. DNA of the CDR3: TGTGCCAGCAGCCAAGAGAGGACAGCGGGGGGGCTATCCTACGAGCAGTACTTC. Its translation is CASSQERTAGGLSYEQYF.

The chain uses TRBV6-5 and TRBJ1-5; tentative D call: TRBD1 (6 bases). CDR3 length: 14 residues. Germline V gene lookup returns CDR1 MNHEY and CDR2 SVGAGI. The ends were cut back, 6 bases at V and 7 bases at J, with 16 bases in the middle. CDR3 DNA sequence: TGTGCCAGCAGCGACGTGGGGGCTTACCAGCCCCAGCATTTT. This sequence encodes CASSDVGAYQPQHF.

The V gene is TRBV6-5, the J gene TRBJ2-7, with TRBD1 as a possible D gene (6 bases). Deletions cut 10 bases from V and 0 bases from J, with 13 bases between. The length of the CDR3 is 13 residues. Germline values: CDR1 MNHEY, CDR2 SVGAGI. Here the CDR3 DNA reads TGTGCCACCCTAGGGGACAACTCCTACGAGCAGTACTTC. Its translation is CATLGDNSYEQYF.

This CDR3 is CASKKTGGYEKLFF. The CDR3 DNA follows: TGTGCCAGTAAGAAGACAGGGGGTTACGAAAAACTGTTTTTT. The genes are TRBV19 and TRBJ1-4; 9 bases match TRBD1. The CDR3 totals 14 residues. V shed 7 bases and J 8 bases; nucleotides not matched to a gene: 8. Germline V gene sequence: CDR1 LNHDA, CDR2 SQIVND (reference sequence).

This chain uses TRBV6-2 or TRBV6-3 with TRBJ1-1; D uncertain. V was cut by 2 bases and J by 8 bases, with 12 bases left in between. The CDR3 consists of 13 residues. Looked up from germline, CDR1 is MNHEY and CDR2 is SVGEGT. The CDR3 sequence: CASSYGHGSEAFF. The CDR3, as DNA: TGTGCCAGCAGTTACGGGCACGGGAGCGAAGCTTTCTTT.

The chain employs TRBV7-9 and TRBJ1-6; the D is unclear. Trimming took off 8 bases at V and 12 bases at J, with 8 bases between the two ends. Per the germline V gene, CDR1 is SEHNR and CDR2 is FQNEAQ (reference sequence). This CDR3 is 10 amino acids long. As DNA, the CDR3 is TGTGCCAGCGGACTAATACCCCTCCACTTT. Its translation is CASGLIPLHF. The full variable domain, with the rest looked up from reference TRBV7-9 and TRBJ1-6, is DTGVSQNPRHKITKRGQNVTFRCDPISEHNRLYWYRQTLGQGPEFLTYFQNEAQLEKSRLLSDRFSAERPKGSFSTLEIQRTEQGDSAMYLCASGLIPLHFGNGTRLTVT.

V and J are TRBV4-2 and TRBJ2-7; weak D call: TRBD2 (5 bases). The CDR3 has 15 amino acids. CDR1 LGHNA and CDR2 YNFKEQ come from the germline V gene. V dropped 1 base and J dropped 4 bases, with 14 bases sitting between them. The CDR3 sequence: CASSQALVGGYEQYF. The DNA for the CDR3 is TGTGCCAGCAGCCAAGCGTTGGTGGGCGGGTACGAGCAGTACTTC.